This TCR beta chain was observed in a study of T-cell memory formation after mild COVID-19 (dated by TCRdb to about 2021). Background for the entire study: TCR sequence clusters from the two donors were largely donor specific. Longitudinal TCRalpha and TCRbeta repertoire sequencing tracked T-cell clones expanding and contracting after mild COVID-19 in a couple of donors. The cohort comprised two young, previously healthy adult volunteers, one female and one male. Broad study findings and their caveats: The study included only a couple of mild cases, and larger cohorts that include severe cases with pre-infection samples were judged to be necessary. Contracting CD4+ clones were located mainly in the CM and EM memory subsets, whereas CD8+ clones were found to be enriched in EMRA. The detection of some responding clones in pre-infection memory suggests that pre-existing cross-reactive memory T cells joined the SARS-CoV-2 response. SARS-CoV-2 specificity of the second-wave clones peaking on day 37 was not confirmed. Clones contracting from day 15 to 85 had balanced CD4/CD8 phenotypes, while a second wave expanding from day 15 to 37 was biased towards CD4+.

For this clonotype: No cognate antigen has been identified for it. The sample holds no much larger clone one base away, and base qualities are not on file.

The junction shows trimming of 7 bases on V and 7 bases on J, and the gene matches do not reach 4 bases of it. From a lookup of the germline V gene, CDR1 and CDR2 are SNHLY and FYNNEI. Counted from cysteine to phenylalanine, this CDR3 has 14 amino acids. The read is trimmed to its CDR3 DNA, 42 bases read in frame from base 1. Instrument used: Illumina NovaSeq 6000. cDNA libraries for TCRalpha and TCRbeta were prepared by 5'RACE using constant-segment primers, with sample barcodes and unique molecular identifiers added. Trizol reagent was used to extract RNA from every sample. Library amplification was performed in two PCR steps, and a second sample barcode and Illumina TruSeq adapters were introduced in the second step. Libraries were sequenced on an Illumina NovaSeq with 2 x 150 bp paired-end reads. Under the source paper's analysis protocol: Demultiplexing of reads and collapsing into UMI-guided consensus sequences were performed with migec v1.2.7. With mixcr v2.1.11, UMI consensuses were aligned to TRA and TRB V and J templates and assembled into clonotypes. A clonotype was counted as expanded or contracted only if both edgeR and NoisET called the change significant, with noise models trained on biological replicates. For edgeR calls, the thresholds were a false discovery rate-adjusted p below 0.01 and a log2 fold-change of 1. As an exploratory analysis of dynamics, max-normalized trajectories of the 1000 most abundant clonotypes were examined with PCA combined with hierarchical clustering. Separately sequenced CD4+ and CD8+ repertoires were used to assign the CD4 or CD8 phenotype of responding clones. TCRdb trimmed the raw reads at Q25, called clones with MiXCR and kept productive beta chains. Records with the same CDR3 protein are collapsed into one entry carrying the most frequent genes and DNA. The V and J calls reflect TCRdb's pipeline rather than the authors' work. A total of about half a million distinct CDR3 sequences appear in this sample, around a sixth of them only once. The ten most abundant clones make up more than 9% of the sample.

PBMCs were isolated by Ficoll-Paque density gradient centrifugation. The receptor was isolated from an adult woman who had mild COVID-19 (a few samples of this study predate the infection). The sample titles of this study are shuffled in the database, so cell type and time point are left out; the donor was told from shared clones. The V and J genes are TRBV2 and TRBJ1-6, with TRBD1 identical over 10 junction bases. Source material: PBMCs or a T cell subset sorted from them (not recorded which). The sequenced DNA is TGTGCCAGCACTCGGGGACAGGGGAATTCACCCCTCCACTTT. The translation is CASTRGQGNSPLHF.